This T cell receptor beta chain emerged from a study of beta chain features in type 1 diabetes. TCRB transcripts that were expressed got sequenced, as all of the isolated RNA had been reverse transcribed. Generated by immunoSEQ multiplex PCR, the TCRdb table keeps only in-frame clones and is missing some. Of 350,000 or so clones in the sample, about 18% were seen once. The J segment lost 10 bases and the V segment lost 5 bases, leaving 5 bases of the junction unmatched. The CDR3 runs to 12 residues. Per the germline V gene, CDR1 is SGHTA and CDR2 is FQGNSA. The sample consisted of naive CD4+ T cells from blood. The chain joins TRBV7-2 to TRBJ2-1; TRBD1 aligns across 7 bases. The sequence was obtained from a young woman in good health. The CDR3 is CASSRLQGEQFF. The DNA for the CDR3 is TGTGCCAGCAGCCGCTTACAGGGGGAGCAGTTCTTC.